This note documents a single TCR beta chain sequence. This clonotype came up many times. Its antigen target is currently unknown. No base quality values were provided; no much bigger clone lies one nucleotide off. Stable Graves' hyperthyroidism was defined as no progression to ophthalmopathy during 18 months of follow-up. Hyperthyroidism patients were newly diagnosed, had a disease duration of under 2 months, and were aged 18 to 65 years. The study excluded patients with uncontrolled infections, other autoimmune diseases, pregnancy or lactation. Diagnoses were based on clinical symptoms, serum thyroxine and TRAb, thyroid ultrasound and orbital computed tomography. Ficoll-Paque density gradient centrifugation was used to isolate PBMCs from about 9 ml of fresh peripheral blood. Trizol reagent was used to extract total RNA, and RNA quality was then checked on an Agilent 2100 Bioanalyzer. This record comes from a study of T cells in Graves' hyperthyroidism and ophthalmopathy (dated by TCRdb to between 2017 and 2020). Context from the whole study: Peripheral blood was collected at initial diagnosis, before any treatment. The roughly 100 discovery patients were divided at random into training and test sets in a 7:3 ratio. A discovery cohort of about 96 patients, about 40 with Graves' ophthalmopathy and over 55 with stable Graves' hyperthyroidism, was used to find distinguishing TCR V-J signatures. Once sampling was done, hyperthyroidism patients were given methimazole at a starting dose of 30 mg daily, whereas ophthalmopathy patients were given high-dose intravenous methylprednisolone. Whether ophthalmopathy could be predicted prospectively was tested in an independent validation cohort made up of 18 hyperthyroidism patients plus 17 patients who later progressed to ophthalmopathy. TCR Vbeta CDR3 sequencing of approximately 140 peripheral blood samples (43 ophthalmopathy, around 80 hyperthyroidism and roughly 17 progressor patients) is reported in the paper. Thyroid tissue and blood T-cell repertoires from more than 5 Graves' hyperthyroidism patients were also compared in the study.

Reading the germline V gene (reference sequence) gives CDR1 LGHDT and CDR2 YNNKEL. V ends up 1 base short and J 15 bases short, with an unmatched junction base count of 9. The CDR3 holds 13 amino acids from the cysteine to the phenylalanine. The kept DNA is CDR3 alone, 39 bases in frame from the first base. The TCR beta CDR3 regions were amplified from the RNA transcripts. The first round of RT-PCR for the TCR CDR3 was performed with the HTBI primer set and the Qiagen OneStep RT-PCR kit. Libraries were constructed in a second round of multiplex PCR, after which size selection and purification were performed. Libraries were sequenced paired-end with 100 bp reads on an Illumina HiSeq2000. The published analysis was carried out like this. SOAPnuke was used to process the raw data, with reads discarded if the reads contained adapters or uncalled bases, had a mean Phred below 15, or lacked an exact constant-primer or identifier match. High-quality paired reads were merged with COPE v1.2.5, and unique nucleotide sequences were defined as clonotypes. MiTCR v1.1 was used to align clonotypes to the IMGT TRBV, TRBD and TRBJ reference segments. Only V-J combinations with frequency above 0.0001, covering approximately 99% of repertoires, were analysed. The TCS score was defined as F50 (clonal expansion) divided by E x V (chaos), with BLOSUM62-based TCRdist calculated between CDR3 peptides within each V-J. Welch's t-statistics and random forest reduced several hundred V-J features to 13, which were used in a naive Bayes classifier (R e1071). Starting from the raw public reads, TCRdb applied fastp trimming at Q25, assembled clones with MiXCR and retained in-frame beta chains. Rows are unified per CDR3 protein, each entry keeping the most common DNA and genes. TCRdb, not the original authors, processed these V and J calls. In this sample the table shows 650,000 to 750,000 distinct CDR3 sequences, around 13% of which occur a single time. Of the sample, roughly 10% is held by the ten largest clones.

Results the study describes overall, beyond this receptor: During validation, the model predicted progression to ophthalmopathy a median of about 6.3 months ahead of onset, with roughly 65% sensitivity and less than 85% specificity. A model built on a 13 V-J signature distinguished ophthalmopathy from stable hyperthyroidism, reaching around 90% sensitivity and around 81% specificity in cross-validation and 80%/75% in testing. Most expanded thyroid clonotypes (frequency above 0.001) were also detected in blood, suggesting blood repertoires may reflect thyroid immune responses. Sample size was not statistically predetermined, and blinding of investigators to group allocation was not performed.

The sequenced sample was blood. The sequence links TRBV3-1 to TRBJ2-1, and 7 junction bases match TRBD1. This clonotype originated in a woman younger than 35 with Graves' hyperthyroidism. CDR3 protein: CASSQVVGQPRFF. In nucleotide form, the sequence is TGTGCCAGCAGCCAAGTCGTGGGACAGCCACGGTTCTTC.